This passage covers 4 T cell receptor beta chains from one sample sequenced in a study of graft-versus-host responses after intestinal transplantation. These TCRs' antigens remain unknown. Produced via immunoSEQ multiplex PCR; TCRdb's table is partial and in-frame only. The sample records about 88,000 clones, 85% to 95% being singletons. The sample consisted of unstimulated CD4+ T cells sorted from spleen or lymph node cells, taken before transplant. The source of these receptors is a human donor who was the organ donor for an intestinal transplant.

The rearrangement joins TRBV28 to TRBJ1-5; 9 nucleotides align to TRBD1. Germline V gives CDR1 MDHEN, CDR2 SYDVKM. This CDR3 region has 17 residues. V trimming: 5 bases; J trimming: 3 bases; junction bases outside the gene matches: 11. The chain's CDR3 is CASSLSTGTGSNQPQHF. CDR3 coding DNA: TGTGCCAGCAGTCTTTCAACCGGGACAGGGTCCAATCAGCCCCAGCATTTT. The complete variable domain, with remaining parts taken from reference TRBV28 and TRBJ1-5, reads DVKVTQSSRYLVKRTGEKVFLECVQDMDHENMFWYRQDPGLGLRLIYFSYDVKMKEKGDIPEGYSVSREKKERFSLILESASTNQTSMYLCASSLSTGTGSNQPQHFGDGTRLSIL.

V is TRBV27 and J is TRBJ2-1; 9 bases map to TRBD1. The trim removed 6 bases at V and 8 bases at J, leaving 8 bases unmatched. Germline V gives CDR1 MNHEY, CDR2 SMNVEV (reference sequence). This CDR3 is 14 amino acids long. The CDR3 here is CASSRDRVPDEQFF. DNA of the CDR3: TGTGCCAGCAGCCGGGACAGGGTGCCCGATGAGCAGTTCTTC.

This clone was detected only once. This rearrangement joins TRBV18 to TRBJ1-1; D is perhaps TRBD1 (5 bases). Germline V gene data show CDR1 as KGHSH and CDR2 as LQKENI. The CDR3 consists of 14 residues. Deletions cut 7 bases from V and 5 bases from J, with 17 bases between. CDR3 bases: TGTGCCAGCTTCAACTTTGGGGCGCGGACTGAAGCTTTCTTT. Residues: CASFNFGARTEAFF.

The rearrangement uses TRBV11-3 and TRBJ1-3; no definite D call. Germline CDR1 SGHNT, CDR2 YENEEA. V lost 1 base and J 4 bases, leaving 11 bases between the germline ends. The CDR3 is made up of 15 amino acids. For the CDR3, the DNA is TGTGCCAGCAGCTTAGGAGGGAGGAGAGGAAACACCATATATTTT. Protein: CASSLGGRRGNTIYF.